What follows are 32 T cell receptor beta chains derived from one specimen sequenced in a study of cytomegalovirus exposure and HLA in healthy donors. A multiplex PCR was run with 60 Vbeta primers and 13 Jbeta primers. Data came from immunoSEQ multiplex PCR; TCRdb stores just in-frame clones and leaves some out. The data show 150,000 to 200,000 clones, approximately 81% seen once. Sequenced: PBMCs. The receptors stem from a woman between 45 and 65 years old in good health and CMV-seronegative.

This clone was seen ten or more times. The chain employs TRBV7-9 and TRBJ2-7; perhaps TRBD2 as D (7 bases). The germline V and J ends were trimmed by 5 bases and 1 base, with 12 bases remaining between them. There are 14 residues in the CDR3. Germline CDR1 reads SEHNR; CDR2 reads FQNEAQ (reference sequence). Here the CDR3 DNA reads TGTGCCAGCAGCCCGGAGGGGGGGTCCTACGAGCAGTACTTC. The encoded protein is CASSPEGGSYEQYF.

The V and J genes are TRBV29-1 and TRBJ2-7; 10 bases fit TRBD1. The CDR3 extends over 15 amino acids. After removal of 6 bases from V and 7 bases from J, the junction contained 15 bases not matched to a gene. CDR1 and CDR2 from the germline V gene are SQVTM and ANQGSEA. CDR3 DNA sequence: TGCAGCGTCGATGCCCCGGGACAGGGGCTGCGGGAGCAGTACTTC. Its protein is CSVDAPGQGLREQYF.

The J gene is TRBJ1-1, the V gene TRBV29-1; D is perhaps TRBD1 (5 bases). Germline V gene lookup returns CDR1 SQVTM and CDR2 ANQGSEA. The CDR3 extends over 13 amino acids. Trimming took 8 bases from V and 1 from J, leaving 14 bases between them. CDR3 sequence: CSLADTTNTEAFF. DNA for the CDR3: TGCAGCTTGGCGGACACCACGAACACTGAAGCTTTCTTT.

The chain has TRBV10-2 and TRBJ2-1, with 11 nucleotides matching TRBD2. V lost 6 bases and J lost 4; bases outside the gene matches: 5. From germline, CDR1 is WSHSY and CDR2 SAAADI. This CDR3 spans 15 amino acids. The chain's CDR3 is CASRASGGHYNEQFF. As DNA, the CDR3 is TGCGCCAGCAGGGCTAGCGGGGGGCATTACAATGAGCAGTTCTTC.

The CDR3 bases are TGTGCCAGCAGTGAAGGTGGGCGGAGGACCGTGGACATTCAGTACTTC. Translating gives CASSEGGRRTVDIQYF. This chain uses TRBV2 with TRBJ2-4; tentatively, D is TRBD2 (5 bases). Germline loops: CDR1 SNHLY, CDR2 FYNNEI. The CDR3 runs 16 residues. V was cut by 1 base and J by 8 bases, with 18 bases left in between.

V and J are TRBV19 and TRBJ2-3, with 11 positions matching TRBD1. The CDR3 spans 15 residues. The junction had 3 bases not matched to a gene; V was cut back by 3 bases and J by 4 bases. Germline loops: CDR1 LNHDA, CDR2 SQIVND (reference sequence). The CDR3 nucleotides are TGTGCCAGTAGTATTGGGACAGGGGGGTCAGATACGCAGTATTTT. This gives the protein CASSIGTGGSDTQYF.

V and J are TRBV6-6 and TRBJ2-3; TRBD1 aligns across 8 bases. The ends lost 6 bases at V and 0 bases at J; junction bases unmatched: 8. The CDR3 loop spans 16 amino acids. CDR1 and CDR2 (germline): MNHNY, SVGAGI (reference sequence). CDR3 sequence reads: CASSTWTGLSTDTQYF. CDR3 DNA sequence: TGTGCCAGCAGCACTTGGACAGGGCTTAGCACAGATACGCAGTATTTT.

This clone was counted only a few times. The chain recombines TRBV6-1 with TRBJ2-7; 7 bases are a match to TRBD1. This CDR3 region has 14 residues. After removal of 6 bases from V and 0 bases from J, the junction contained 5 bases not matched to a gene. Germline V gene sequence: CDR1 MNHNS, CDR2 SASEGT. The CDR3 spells CASRKTGNSYEQYF. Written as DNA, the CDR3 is TGTGCCAGCAGGAAGACAGGGAACTCCTACGAGCAGTACTTC.

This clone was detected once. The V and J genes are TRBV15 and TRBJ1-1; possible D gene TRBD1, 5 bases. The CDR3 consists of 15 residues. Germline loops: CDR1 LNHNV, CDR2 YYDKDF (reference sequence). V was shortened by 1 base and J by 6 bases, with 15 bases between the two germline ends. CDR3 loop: CATSRGGGLDPEAFF. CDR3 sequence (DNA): TGTGCCACCAGCAGAGGGGGGGGACTAGATCCTGAAGCTTTCTTT.

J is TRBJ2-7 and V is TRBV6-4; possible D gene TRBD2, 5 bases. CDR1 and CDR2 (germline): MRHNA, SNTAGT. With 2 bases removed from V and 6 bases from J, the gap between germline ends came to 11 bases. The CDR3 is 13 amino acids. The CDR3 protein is CASSDELGSEQYF. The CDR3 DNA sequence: TGTGCCAGCAGTGACGAGCTAGGGAGCGAGCAGTACTTC.

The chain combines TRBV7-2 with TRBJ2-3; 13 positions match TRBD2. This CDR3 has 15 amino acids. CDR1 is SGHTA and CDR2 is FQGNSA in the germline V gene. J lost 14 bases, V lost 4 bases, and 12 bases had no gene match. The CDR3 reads CASSSTSGGANPPYF. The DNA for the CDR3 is TGTGCCAGCAGCTCCACTAGCGGGGGGGCAAATCCCCCGTATTTT.

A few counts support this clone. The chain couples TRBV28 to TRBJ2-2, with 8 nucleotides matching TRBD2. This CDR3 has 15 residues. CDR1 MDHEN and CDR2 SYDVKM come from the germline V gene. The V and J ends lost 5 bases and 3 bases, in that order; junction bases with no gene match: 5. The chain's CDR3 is CASSAGGAHTGELFF. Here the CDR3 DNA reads TGTGCCAGCAGTGCCGGGGGGGCACACACCGGGGAGCTGTTTTTT.

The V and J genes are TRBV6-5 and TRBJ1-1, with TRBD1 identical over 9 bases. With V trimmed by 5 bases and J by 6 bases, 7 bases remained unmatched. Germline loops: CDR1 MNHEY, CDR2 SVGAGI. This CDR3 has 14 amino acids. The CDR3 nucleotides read TGTGCCAGCAGTCACCGGGACAGGGCCCCTGAAGCTTTCTTT. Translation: CASSHRDRAPEAFF.

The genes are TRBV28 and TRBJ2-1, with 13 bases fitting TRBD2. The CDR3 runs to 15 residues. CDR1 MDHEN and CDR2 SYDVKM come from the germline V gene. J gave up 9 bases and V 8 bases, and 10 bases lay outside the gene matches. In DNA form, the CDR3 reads TGTGCCAGCTGCCCCCGGACTAGCGGGAGAGGTGAGCAGTTCTTC. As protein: CASCPRTSGRGEQFF.

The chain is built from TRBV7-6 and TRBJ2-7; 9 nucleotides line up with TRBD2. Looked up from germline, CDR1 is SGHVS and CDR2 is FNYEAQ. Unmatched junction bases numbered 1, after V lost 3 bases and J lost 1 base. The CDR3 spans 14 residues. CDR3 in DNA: TGTGCCAGCAGCTTGCTAGCGGGATCCTACGAGCAGTACTTC. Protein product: CASSLLAGSYEQYF.

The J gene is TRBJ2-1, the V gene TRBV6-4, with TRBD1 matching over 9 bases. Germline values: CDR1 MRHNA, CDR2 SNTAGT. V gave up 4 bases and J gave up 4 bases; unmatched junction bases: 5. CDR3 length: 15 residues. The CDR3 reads CASSGRQGGYNEQFF. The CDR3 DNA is TGTGCCAGCAGTGGAAGACAGGGGGGATACAATGAGCAGTTCTTC.

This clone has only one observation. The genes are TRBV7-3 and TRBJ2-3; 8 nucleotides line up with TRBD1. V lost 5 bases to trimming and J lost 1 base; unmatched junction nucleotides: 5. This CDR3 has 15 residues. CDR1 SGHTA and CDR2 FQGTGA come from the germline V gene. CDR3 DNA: TGTGCCAGCAGCCCAACGGGACAGGGCACAGATACGCAGTATTTT. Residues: CASSPTGQGTDTQYF.

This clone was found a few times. DNA of the CDR3: TGCGCCAGCAGCCAAGATCTCCCCGGGGACACTGAAGCTTTCTTT. This codes for CASSQDLPGDTEAFF. V gene TRBV4-3 combines with J gene TRBJ1-1, with D uncertain. The CDR3 is 15 residues long. V was clipped by 0 bases and J by 3 bases, with 11 bases between them. The germline V gene has CDR1 LGHNA and CDR2 YSLEER.

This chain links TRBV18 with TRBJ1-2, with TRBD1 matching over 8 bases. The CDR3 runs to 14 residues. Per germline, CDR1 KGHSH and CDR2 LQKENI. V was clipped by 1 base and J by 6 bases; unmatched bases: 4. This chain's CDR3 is CASSPRQGRDGYTF. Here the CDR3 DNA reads TGTGCCAGCTCACCACGACAGGGGAGGGATGGCTACACCTTC.

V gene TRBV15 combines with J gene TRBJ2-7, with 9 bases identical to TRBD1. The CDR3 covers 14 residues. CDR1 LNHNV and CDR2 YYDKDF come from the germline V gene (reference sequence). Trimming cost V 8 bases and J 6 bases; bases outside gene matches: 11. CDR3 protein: CATQTWTGVGEQYF. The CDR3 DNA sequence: TGTGCCACCCAAACCTGGACAGGGGTAGGCGAGCAGTACTTC.

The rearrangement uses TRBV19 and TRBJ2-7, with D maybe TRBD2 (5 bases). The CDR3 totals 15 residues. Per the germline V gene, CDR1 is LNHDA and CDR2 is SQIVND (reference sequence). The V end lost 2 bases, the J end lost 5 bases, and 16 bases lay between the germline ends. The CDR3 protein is CASSIMEVPRNEQYF. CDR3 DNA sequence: TGTGCCAGTAGTATAATGGAGGTTCCCAGGAACGAGCAGTACTTC.

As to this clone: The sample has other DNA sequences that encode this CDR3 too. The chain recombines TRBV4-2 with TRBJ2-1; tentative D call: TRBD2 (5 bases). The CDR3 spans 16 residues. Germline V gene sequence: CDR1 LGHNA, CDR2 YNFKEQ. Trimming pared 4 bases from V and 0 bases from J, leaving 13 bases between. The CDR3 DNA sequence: TGTGCCAGCAGCCCCTTGGAGCGGAGCTCCTACAATGAGCAGTTCTTC. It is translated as CASSPLERSSYNEQFF.

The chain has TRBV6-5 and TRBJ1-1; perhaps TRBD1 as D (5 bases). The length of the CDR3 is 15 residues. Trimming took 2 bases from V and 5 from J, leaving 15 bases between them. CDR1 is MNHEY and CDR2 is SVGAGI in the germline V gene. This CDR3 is CASSYRDGGWTEAFF. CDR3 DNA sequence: TGTGCCAGCAGTTACAGGGACGGGGGATGGACTGAAGCTTTCTTT.

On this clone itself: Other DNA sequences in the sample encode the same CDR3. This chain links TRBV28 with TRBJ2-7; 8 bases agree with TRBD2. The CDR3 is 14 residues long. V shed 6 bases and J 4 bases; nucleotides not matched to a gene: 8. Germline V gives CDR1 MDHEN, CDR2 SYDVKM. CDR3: CASSPPGGPYEQYF. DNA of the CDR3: TGTGCCAGCAGCCCCCCGGGAGGGCCTTACGAGCAGTACTTC.

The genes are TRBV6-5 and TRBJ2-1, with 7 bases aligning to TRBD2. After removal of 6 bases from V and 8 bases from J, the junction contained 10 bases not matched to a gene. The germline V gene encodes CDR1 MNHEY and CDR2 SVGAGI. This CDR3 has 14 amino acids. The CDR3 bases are TGTGCCAGCAGCCTCAGAGCGGGACGGGATGAGCAGTTCTTC. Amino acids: CASSLRAGRDEQFF.

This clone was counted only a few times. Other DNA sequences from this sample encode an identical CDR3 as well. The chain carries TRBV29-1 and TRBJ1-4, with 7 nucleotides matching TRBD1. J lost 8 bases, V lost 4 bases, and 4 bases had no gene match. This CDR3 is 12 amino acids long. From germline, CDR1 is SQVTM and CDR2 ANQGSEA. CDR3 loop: CSVGQGREKLFF. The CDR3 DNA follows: TGCAGCGTTGGACAGGGTCGGGAAAAACTGTTTTTT.

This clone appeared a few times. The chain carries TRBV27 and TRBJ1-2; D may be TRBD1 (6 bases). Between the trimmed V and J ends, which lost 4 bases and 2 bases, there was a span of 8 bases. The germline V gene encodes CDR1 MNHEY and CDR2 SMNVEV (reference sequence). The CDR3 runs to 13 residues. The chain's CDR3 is CASSWGQNYGYTF. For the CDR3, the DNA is TGTGCCAGCAGTTGGGGGCAGAACTATGGCTACACCTTC.

This chain's CDR3 is CASSQGDRIYEQYF. CDR3 coding DNA: TGTGCCAGCAGTCAGGGGGACAGGATCTACGAGCAGTACTTC. V is TRBV28 and J is TRBJ2-7; 8 positions match TRBD1. CDR1 and CDR2 (germline): MDHEN, SYDVKM. The CDR3 totals 14 residues. J gave up 3 bases and V 5 bases, and 6 bases lay outside the gene matches.

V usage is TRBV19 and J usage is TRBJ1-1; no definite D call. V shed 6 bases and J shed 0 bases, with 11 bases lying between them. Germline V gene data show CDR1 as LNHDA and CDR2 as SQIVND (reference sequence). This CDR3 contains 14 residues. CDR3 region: CASRTGSMNTEAFF. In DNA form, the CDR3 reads TGTGCCAGTAGGACGGGGAGCATGAACACTGAAGCTTTCTTT.

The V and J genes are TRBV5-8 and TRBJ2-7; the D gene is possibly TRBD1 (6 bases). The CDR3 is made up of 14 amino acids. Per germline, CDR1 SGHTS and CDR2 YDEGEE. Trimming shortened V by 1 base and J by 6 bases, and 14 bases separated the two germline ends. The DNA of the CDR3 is TGTGCCAGCAGCTTGTTGGGACATGCTCTCGAGCAGTACTTC. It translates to CASSLLGHALEQYF.

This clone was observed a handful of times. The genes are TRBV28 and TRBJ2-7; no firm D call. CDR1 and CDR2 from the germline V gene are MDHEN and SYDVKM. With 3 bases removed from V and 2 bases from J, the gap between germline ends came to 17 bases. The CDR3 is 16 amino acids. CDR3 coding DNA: TGTGCCAGCAGTTTCTCCGCTGCTAACCCCCCCTACGAGCAGTACTTC. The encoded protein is CASSFSAANPPYEQYF.

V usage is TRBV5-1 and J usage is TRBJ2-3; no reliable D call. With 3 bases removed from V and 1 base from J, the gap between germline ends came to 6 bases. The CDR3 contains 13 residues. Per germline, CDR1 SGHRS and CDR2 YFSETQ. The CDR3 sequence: CASSSHRTDTQYF. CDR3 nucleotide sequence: TGCGCCAGCAGCTCACACCGCACAGATACGCAGTATTTT.